This TCR beta chain was captured in a study of metastatic and nonmetastatic thyroid tumors (dated by TCRdb to the early 2020s). Turning to the overall study: Repertoires were compared across peripheral blood and tumor or nodule tissue samples from malignant and benign thyroid patients. The paper as a whole reports these results and caveats: TCR beta diversity was reported as significantly higher in malignant tumors than in benign nodules, in both blood and tumor samples.

The CDR3, cysteine through phenylalanine, is 14 amino acids long. Left in the record is the CDR3 DNA by itself, 42 bases read in frame from the first base. From a lookup of the germline V gene, CDR1 and CDR2 are MNHNS and SASEGT. V is trimmed back by 5 bases and J by 4 bases, and the junction contains 7 bases that no gene match accounts for. No patient had received any treatment before thyroid surgery. Using T-cell receptor beta sequencing, the study looked back at clinical samples from patients collected from the early 2010s to the late 2010s. The table lists this clone with many counts. What antigen it recognizes has not been identified. Per-base qualities were not stored, and no clone one base away is much larger. Library preparation used PCR. TCRdb lists the instrument as Illumina HiSeq 4000. High-throughput sequencing was used to profile the CDR3 region of the TCR beta-chain in every patient. The authors' analysis ran thus. CDR3 differences across clinicopathological groups were used to build a classifier for discriminating distant-metastatic papillary thyroid cancer patients. Repertoire diversity was assessed with the Shannon index, and tumor-blood repertoire similarity with the Morisita-Horn index. TCRdb reworked the public reads: Q25 trimming with fastp, MiXCR clone assembly, productive beta chains retained. The authors' filters were not applied to this entry. The sample table shows 20,000 to 25,000 clones, and around 17% are seen once. Roughly 21% of the sample lies in the top ten.

Input material: blood. The sequence joins TRBV6-1 to TRBJ2-7, with 8 bases aligning to TRBD1. This clonotype was sampled from a male donor with papillary thyroid cancer or a benign thyroid nodule (not recorded which). Some clones in this sample may be carry-over from other donors' samples. DNA sequence: TGTGCCAGCAGTTCCCCCGGGACAGGATACGAGCAGTACTTC. Its translation reads: CASSSPGTGYEQYF.